This T cell receptor (beta chain) was obtained from a study of cytomegalovirus exposure and HLA in healthy donors. Study-level information: The 100 million to 120 million unique TCR beta sequences, from roughly 180 million T cells, were found by an earlier analysis.

The PCR ran on 60 Vbeta and 13 Jbeta primers. Method: immunoSEQ multiplex PCR; TCRdb's copy keeps in-frame clones and lacks some. Found here are tens of thousands of clones; the top ten clones hold 15%. Germline-derived CDR1 and CDR2 are SGHDN and FVKESK. V gave up 6 bases and J gave up 1 base, with 12 bases separating them. The length of the CDR3 is 14 residues. A word on this clone: Additional DNA sequences in this sample encode the identical CDR3.

This clonotype was sampled from a man aged 50-59 years in good health and CMV-seropositive. The material sequenced was PBMCs. The chain uses TRBV14 and TRBJ1-1; D remains unclear. The CDR3 sequence is CASSHRNRNTEAFF. The CDR3 DNA is TGTGCCAGCAGTCATCGTAACAGGAACACTGAAGCTTTCTTT.